The rows below give T cell receptor beta chains drawn from one sample of a study of T cell repertoires in cytomegalovirus infection. These receptors are not linked to any known antigen. TCRdb itself ran the reads through MiXCR, one entry per CDR3 protein. The sample records about 310,000 distinct CDR3 sequences, 25% being singletons. Sequenced material: cultured PBMCs, taken from culture after CMV antigen stimulation. The source is a human donor in good health (CMV status not recorded). Some clones in this sample may be carry-over from other donors' samples. The CDR3 runs from the conserved cysteine through the conserved F or W. The order of the fields is V gene, J gene, D gene, clone size, CDR3 DNA, CDR3 protein. D genes are given only for firm matches. A row's size may be missing; if present it is once, few, many or a size class.

v_call: TRBV28; j_call: TRBJ2-7; d_call: .; clone_size: .; cdr3_nt: TGTGCCAGCAGTTGGAGCTACGAGCAGTACTTC; cdr3_aa: CASSWSYEQYF
v_call: TRBV6-2/TRBV6-3; j_call: TRBJ2-5; d_call: TRBD2; clone_size: many; cdr3_nt: TGTGCCAGCAGAAAAGTGAGCGGGAGTCTGGAGACCCAGTACTTC; cdr3_aa: CASRKVSGSLETQYF
v_call: TRBV12-3/TRBV12-4; j_call: TRBJ1-1; d_call: .; clone_size: .; cdr3_nt: TGTGCCAGCCGGATAGGGGATTCGAACACTGAAGCTTTCTTT; cdr3_aa: CASRIGDSNTEAFF
v_call: TRBV5-1; j_call: TRBJ2-2; d_call: TRBD1; clone_size: .; cdr3_nt: TGCGCCAGCAGCTTGACCATGGGACAGGGGGCCGGGGAGCTGTTTTTT; cdr3_aa: CASSLTMGQGAGELFF
v_call: TRBV4-1; j_call: TRBJ1-1; d_call: .; clone_size: many; cdr3_nt: TGCGCCAGCAGCCAAGGTGGAGCAGGGTTCATCTCAGCTTTCTTT; cdr3_aa: CASSQGGAGFISAFF
v_call: TRBV24-1; j_call: TRBJ2-1; d_call: TRBD2; clone_size: .; cdr3_nt: TGTGCCACCAGTAAGGGACTAGCGGGAACCTACAATGAGCAGTTCTTC; cdr3_aa: CATSKGLAGTYNEQFF
v_call: TRBV7-8; j_call: TRBJ2-5; d_call: .; clone_size: many; cdr3_nt: TGTGCCAGCAGCTTAGGGGGGGTAGGGGGGTCGGAGACCCAGTACTTC; cdr3_aa: CASSLGGVGGSETQYF
v_call: TRBV7-2; j_call: TRBJ2-1; d_call: .; clone_size: few; cdr3_nt: TGTGCCAGCAGCTTAACTCGGATAAATGAGCAGTTCTTC; cdr3_aa: CASSLTRINEQFF
v_call: TRBV7-2; j_call: TRBJ1-4; d_call: TRBD1; clone_size: .; cdr3_nt: TGTGCCAGCAGCTTAGGCGGCAGGGGGGAAACTAATGAAAAACTGTTTTTT; cdr3_aa: CASSLGGRGETNEKLFF
v_call: TRBV12-3/TRBV12-4; j_call: TRBJ2-3; d_call: .; clone_size: .; cdr3_nt: TGTGCCAGCAAACCGGGAGCCAGCACAGATACGCAGTATTTT; cdr3_aa: CASKPGASTDTQYF
v_call: TRBV7-2; j_call: TRBJ2-7; d_call: TRBD2; clone_size: many; cdr3_nt: TGTGCCAGCAGCTTAGGCTCTAGCGGGGGGAGAGCACCCTACGAGCAGTACTTC; cdr3_aa: CASSLGSSGGRAPYEQYF
v_call: TRBV4-3; j_call: TRBJ2-2; d_call: .; clone_size: .; cdr3_nt: TGCGCCAGCAGCCAGCACCGGGGCGGGCAATCGAACACCGGGGAGCTGTTTTTT; cdr3_aa: CASSQHRGGQSNTGELFF
v_call: TRBV27; j_call: TRBJ2-1; d_call: TRBD2; clone_size: .; cdr3_nt: TGTGCCAGCAGTTTTCTTACTAGCGGGAGGGCCAATGAGCAGTTCTTC; cdr3_aa: CASSFLTSGRANEQFF
v_call: TRBV10-2; j_call: TRBJ1-4; d_call: TRBD1; clone_size: few; cdr3_nt: TGCGCCAGCAGCCCGACAGGGGGCCATAATGAAAAACTGTTTTTT; cdr3_aa: CASSPTGGHNEKLFF